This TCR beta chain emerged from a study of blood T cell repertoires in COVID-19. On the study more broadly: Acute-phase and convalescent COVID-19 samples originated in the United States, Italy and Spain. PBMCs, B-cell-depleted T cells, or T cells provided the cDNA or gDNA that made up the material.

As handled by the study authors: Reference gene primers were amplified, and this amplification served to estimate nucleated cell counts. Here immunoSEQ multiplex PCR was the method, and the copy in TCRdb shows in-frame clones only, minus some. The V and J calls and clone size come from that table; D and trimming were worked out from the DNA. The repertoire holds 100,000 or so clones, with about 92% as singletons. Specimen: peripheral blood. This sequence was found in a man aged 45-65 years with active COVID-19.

In nucleotides, the CDR3 is TGTGCCAGCAGCAAAGTAGGGGTCTCACGTACTGAAGCTTTCTTT. It yields the protein CASSKVGVSRTEAFF. This chain links TRBV21-1 with TRBJ1-1; the listed D gene, TRBD1, was not tested against the DNA. TRBV21-1 is a documented pseudogene. This CDR3 has 15 amino acids.